This T cell receptor (beta chain) originates from a study of cytomegalovirus exposure and HLA in healthy donors. Study at large: Genetic ancestry analysis placed 81% of the roughly 400 donors that were genotyped in the Caucasian-associated cluster.

On this clone itself: The antigen is unknown.

Findings and limits, study-wide: The dataset shows that most TCR sequences were rare, while some public TCRs occurred in many donors. In a later analysis, V- and J-gene trimming of beta chains associated with a DCLRE1C missense variant, replicated independently.

The germline V gene has CDR1 SEHNR and CDR2 FQNEAQ (reference sequence). V lost 5 bases and J lost 6, with 10 bases in between. This CDR3 is built from 12 residues. 13 Jbeta primers and 60 Vbeta primers were used for the PCR. Per the original data handling: As a later analysis found, there were 60 million to 90 million unique TCR beta chains, of which roughly 11 million were shared. TCRdb's table, derived via immunoSEQ multiplex PCR, lists solely in-frame clones and lacks some. D and trimming were read from the DNA, whereas the V and J calls and clone size are those reported in that table. The table shows approximately 190,000 clones, with 80% occurring only once.

Sequencing was done on a sample of PBMCs. The sequence came from a man in his forties or fifties in good health and CMV-seropositive. The gene calls are TRBV7-9 and TRBJ1-1, with D hard to call. In DNA form, the CDR3 reads TGTGCCAGCAGCCCCGGTAGAGCTGAAGCTTTCTTT. Amino acid sequence: CASSPGRAEAFF.